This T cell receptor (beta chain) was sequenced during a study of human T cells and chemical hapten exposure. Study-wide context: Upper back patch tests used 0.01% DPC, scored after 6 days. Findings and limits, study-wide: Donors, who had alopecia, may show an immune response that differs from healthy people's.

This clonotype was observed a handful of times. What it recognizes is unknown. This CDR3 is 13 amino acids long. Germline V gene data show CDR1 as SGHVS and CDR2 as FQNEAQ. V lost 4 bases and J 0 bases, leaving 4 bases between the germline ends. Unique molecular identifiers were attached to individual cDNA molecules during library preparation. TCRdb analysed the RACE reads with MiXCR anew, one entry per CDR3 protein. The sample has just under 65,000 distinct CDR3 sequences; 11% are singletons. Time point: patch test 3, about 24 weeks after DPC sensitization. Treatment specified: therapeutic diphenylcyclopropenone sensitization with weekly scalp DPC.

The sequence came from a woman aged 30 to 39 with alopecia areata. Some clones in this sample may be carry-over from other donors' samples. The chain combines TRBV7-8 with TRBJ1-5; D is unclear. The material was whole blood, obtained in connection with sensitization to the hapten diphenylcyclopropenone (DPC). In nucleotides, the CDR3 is TGTGCCAGCAGCTGGGATAGCAATCAGCCCCAGCATTTT. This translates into CASSWDSNQPQHF.